The present TCR beta chain was sequenced within a study of CD4+ T cells in melanoma. The V gene end was trimmed by 5 bases and the J gene end by 1 base; junction bases not matched to a gene: 7. Germline CDR1 reads LNHDA; CDR2 reads SQIVND (reference sequence). This CDR3 is built from 16 residues. TCRdb's table, derived via immunoSEQ multiplex PCR, lists solely in-frame clones and lacks some. Here the sample spans 13,000 to 15,000 clones, around 80% being singletons. In its sample, this clone was seen once. Sample: cells from a culture (not recorded whether cultured in vitro). V usage is TRBV19 and J usage is TRBJ1-5; 8 bases fit TRBD1. The TCR was taken from a human donor with melanoma. CDR3 nucleotide sequence: TGTGCCAGTAGTGGACAGGGAAGTTGGAGCAATCAGCCCCAGCATTTT. This translates into CASSGQGSWSNQPQHF.